The 2 T cell receptor beta chains given below trace back to one sample, sequenced in a study of CD8+ T cells in alopecia areata. Following extraction, RNA underwent reverse transcription to cDNA, which served as the sequencing template. Some clones are missing from TCRdb's copy, which holds only in-frame ones; the method was immunoSEQ multiplex PCR. Sampling found some 110,000 clones, none seen once. Sequencing input: lesional skin. The receptors were gathered from a C3H/HeJ mouse with alopecia areata. The strain's MHC: H2-k.

The sample holds a few counts of this clone. Genes here carry mouse names. The missing CDR3 end, 4 residues past where the read stops, is filled in from the germline J gene. This chain uses TRBV1 with TRBJ1-1; D is ambiguous. CDR3 length: 13 residues. Germline V gene sequence: CDR1 NSQYPW, CDR2 LRSPGD (reference sequence). The sequenced CDR3 bases are TGCACCTGCAGTGCAGAAGTGACATCA. Its protein is CTCSAEVTS. The CDR3, in full, reads CTCSAEVTSEVFF.

Notes on this clone: Genes here carry mouse names. The CDR3 end lies 4 residues beyond the end of the read and is filled in from the germline J gene. The V call is TRBV19, the J call TRBJ2-2; D ambiguous. Germline V CDR1 and CDR2: FNHDT, SITEND (reference sequence). V was cut by 2 bases and J by 3 bases, with 5 bases left in between. The CDR3 contains 13 residues. The chain's CDR3 is CASSMYDTGQLYF. Partial CDR3 DNA: TGTGCCAGCAGTATGTATGACACCGGG.